These 10 T cell receptor beta chains were all obtained from the same sample, sequenced in a study of monozygotic twins with inflammatory bowel disease. TCRdb reprocessed the 5' RACE reads and keeps a single row for each CDR3 protein, giving no DNA. This repertoire includes some 190,000 distinct CDR3 sequences. The sample consisted of blood. These receptors were taken from a human donor with ulcerative colitis or Crohn's disease, or a healthy co-twin of an affected twin (not recorded which).

This CDR3 reads CASSREGTAPEQFF. V usage is TRBV5-1 and J usage is TRBJ2-1; TCRdb selects TRBD1, and the lack of DNA leaves this call unchecked. The germline V gene has CDR1 SGHRS and CDR2 YFSETQ. The CDR3 contains 14 residues.

The rearrangement links TRBV2 to TRBJ1-5; as DNA is missing, the TRBD1 call by TCRdb cannot be tested. CDR3 length equals 15 residues. CDR1 is SNHLY, CDR2 FYNNEI, per germline. The CDR3 region is CASSGQGRSNQPQHF.

This chain uses TRBV7-2 with TRBJ2-2; lacking DNA, the TRBD2 call made by TCRdb goes unchecked. The CDR3 sequence is 14 residues long. Germline values: CDR1 SGHTA, CDR2 FQGNSA. CDR3 loop: CASSLGGLNGELFF. Using reference TRBV7-2 and TRBJ2-2 for the parts outside the CDR3, the full variable domain is GAGVSQSPSNKVTEKGKDVELRCDPISGHTALYWYRQSLGQGLEFLIYFQGNSAPDKSGLPSDRFSAERTGGSVSTLTIQRTQQEDSAVYLCASSLGGLNGELFFGEGSRLTVL.

The chain uses TRBV20-1 and TRBJ2-1; TCRdb names TRBD1, which stays unverified in the absence of DNA. The CDR3 extends over 15 amino acids. Germline CDR1 DFQATT, CDR2 SNEGSKA (reference sequence). CDR3 amino acids: CSANRDGRSYNEQFF.

The chain couples TRBV12-3 or TRBV12-4 to TRBJ1-5. The length of the CDR3 is 12 residues. CDR3 sequence: CASSNSNQPQHF.

The chain links TRBV5-5 to TRBJ1-1; TCRdb's D call of TRBD1 is untestable without DNA. The length of the CDR3 is 15 residues. The germline V gene has CDR1 SGHKS and CDR2 YYEKEE (reference sequence). The CDR3 here is CASSSPGQGVTEAFF.

The J gene is TRBJ2-3, the V gene TRBV3-1; TCRdb outputs TRBD1, but without DNA this stays unchecked. The CDR3 has 16 residues. Looked up from germline, CDR1 is LGHDT and CDR2 is YNNKEL (reference sequence). The CDR3 reads CASSPRASRHTDTQYF.

The genes are TRBV7-2 and TRBJ2-1; TCRdb returns TRBD2, unconfirmable since there is no DNA. Germline V CDR1 and CDR2: SGHTA, FQGNSA. CDR3 length: 16 residues. The chain's CDR3 is CASSLLDYQNMNEQFF. The full variable domain, with the rest looked up from reference TRBV7-2 and TRBJ2-1, is GAGVSQSPSNKVTEKGKDVELRCDPISGHTALYWYRQSLGQGLEFLIYFQGNSAPDKSGLPSDRFSAERTGGSVSTLTIQRTQQEDSAVYLCASSLLDYQNMNEQFFGPGTRLTVL.

The V and J genes are TRBV4-2 and TRBJ2-1; checking the TCRdb D call of TRBD2 is not possible without DNA. The V gene's germline CDR1 is LGHNA and CDR2 YNFKEQ. The CDR3 is 15 residues long. The CDR3 spells CASSHLAGGHNEQFF.

CDR3 protein: CASSPLRLSGANVLTF. The chain is built from TRBV18 and TRBJ2-6. The CDR3 totals 16 residues. Germline values: CDR1 KGHSH, CDR2 LQKENI.